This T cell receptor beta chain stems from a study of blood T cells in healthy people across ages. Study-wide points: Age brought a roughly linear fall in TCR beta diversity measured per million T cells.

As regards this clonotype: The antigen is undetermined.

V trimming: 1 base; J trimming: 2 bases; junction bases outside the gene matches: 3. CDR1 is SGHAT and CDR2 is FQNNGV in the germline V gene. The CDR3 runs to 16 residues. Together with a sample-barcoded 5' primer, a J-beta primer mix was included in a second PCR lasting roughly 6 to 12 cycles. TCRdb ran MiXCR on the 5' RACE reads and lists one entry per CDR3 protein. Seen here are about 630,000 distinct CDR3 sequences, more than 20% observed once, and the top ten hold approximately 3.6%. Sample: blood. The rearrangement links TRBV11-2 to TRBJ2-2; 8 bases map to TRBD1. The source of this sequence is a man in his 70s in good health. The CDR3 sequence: CASSLGPGGNTGELFF. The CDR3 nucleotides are TGTGCCAGCAGCTTAGGGCCAGGGGGCAACACCGGGGAGCTGTTTTTT.